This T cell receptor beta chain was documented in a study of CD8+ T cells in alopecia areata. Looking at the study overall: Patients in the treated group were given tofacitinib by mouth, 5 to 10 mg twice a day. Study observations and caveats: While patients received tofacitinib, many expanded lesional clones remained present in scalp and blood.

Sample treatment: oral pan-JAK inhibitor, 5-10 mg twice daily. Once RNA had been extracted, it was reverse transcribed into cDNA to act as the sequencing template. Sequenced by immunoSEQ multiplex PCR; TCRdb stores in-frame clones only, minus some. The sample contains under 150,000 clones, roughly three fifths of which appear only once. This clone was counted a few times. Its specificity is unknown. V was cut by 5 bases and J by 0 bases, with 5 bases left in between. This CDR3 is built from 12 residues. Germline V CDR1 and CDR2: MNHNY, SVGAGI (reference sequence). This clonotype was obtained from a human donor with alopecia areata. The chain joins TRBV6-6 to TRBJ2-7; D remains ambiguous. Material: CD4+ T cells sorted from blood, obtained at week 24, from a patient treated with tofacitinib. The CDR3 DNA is TGTGCCAGCAGTACGTTCTCCTACGAGCAGTACTTC. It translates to CASSTFSYEQYF.